The 16 T cell receptor beta chains listed next were all sequenced from one sample in a study of pediatric ulcerative colitis. During colonoscopy, one to two rectal pinch biopsies were collected. Sequencing used immunoSEQ multiplex PCR; TCRdb keeps in-frame clones, though not all of them. The sample holds tens of thousands of clones; roughly 70% are singletons and the top ten take 8.6%. Sequenced material: gut tissue. The source of these receptors is a boy aged 5-17 years with severe ulcerative colitis.

This CDR3 is CASSVPGGSEQFF. The CDR3 DNA reads as TGTGCCAGCAGCGTACCAGGGGGCTCTGAGCAGTTCTTC. V and J are TRBV9 and TRBJ2-1, with TRBD1 matching over 8 bases. Germline values: CDR1 SGDLS, CDR2 YYNGEE. CDR3 length equals 13 residues. The trim removed 1 base at V and 9 bases at J, leaving 3 bases unmatched.

V gene TRBV6-5 combines with J gene TRBJ2-7, with 10 positions matching TRBD1. J was trimmed by 3 bases and V by 6 bases; bases with no gene match: 5. CDR3 length equals 14 residues. From germline, CDR1 is MNHEY and CDR2 SVGAGI. CDR3 coding DNA: TGTGCCAGCAGCTCCCGGGACAGGGGCTACGAGCAGTACTTC. This codes for CASSSRDRGYEQYF.

The V and J genes are TRBV6-5 and TRBJ1-2, with 10 bases fitting TRBD1. J gave up 4 bases and V 8 bases, and 7 bases lay outside the gene matches. There are 14 residues in the CDR3. Per germline, CDR1 MNHEY and CDR2 SVGAGI. CDR3 amino acids: CASGQGVLVYGYTF. CDR3 nucleotide sequence: TGTGCCAGCGGACAGGGGGTATTGGTCTATGGCTACACCTTC.

This clone was seen just once. The chain links TRBV7-9 to TRBJ1-1; D perhaps matches TRBD1 (6 bases). This CDR3 is built from 14 residues. Germline V gene sequence: CDR1 SEHNR, CDR2 FQNEAQ (reference sequence). The ends were cut back, 5 bases at V and 6 bases at J, with 16 bases in the middle. This CDR3 is CASSPGQNVAEAFF. The CDR3 coding sequence is TGTGCCAGCAGCCCTGGACAGAATGTAGCTGAAGCTTTCTTT.

This chain joins TRBV5-8 and TRBJ1-1; TRBD1 matches 7 bases. The CDR3 spans 16 residues. The V gene's germline CDR1 is SGHTS and CDR2 YDEGEE. With V trimmed by 4 bases and J by 1 base, 10 bases remained unmatched. CDR3 sequence reads: CASSPPGGPTNTEAFF. The CDR3 DNA reads as TGTGCCAGCAGCCCTCCAGGGGGACCTACGAACACTGAAGCTTTCTTT. Based on the CDR3 plus reference TRBV5-8 and TRBJ1-1, the full variable domain is EAGVTQSPTHLIKTRGQQATLRCSPISGHTSVYWYQQALGLGLQFLLWYDEGEERNRGNFPPRFSGRQFPNYSSELNVNALELEDSALYLCASSPPGGPTNTEAFFGQGTRLTVV.

The chain employs TRBV7-2 and TRBJ2-3; D might be TRBD2 (5 bases). Trimming removed 5 bases from V and 0 bases from J, with 9 bases in between. The CDR3 extends over 14 amino acids. The germline V gene has CDR1 SGHTA and CDR2 FQGNSA. This CDR3 is CASSPDSSTDTQYF. Written as DNA, the CDR3 is TGTGCCAGCAGCCCGGACTCAAGCACAGATACGCAGTATTTT. Full variable domain (rest looked up from reference TRBV7-2 and TRBJ2-3): GAGVSQSPSNKVTEKGKDVELRCDPISGHTALYWYRQSLGQGLEFLIYFQGNSAPDKSGLPSDRFSAERTGGSVSTLTIQRTQQEDSAVYLCASSPDSSTDTQYFGPGTRLTVL.

The chain couples TRBV2 to TRBJ2-2; D remains ambiguous. Germline lookup yields CDR1 SNHLY and CDR2 FYNNEI. The germline V and J ends were trimmed by 1 base and 6 bases, with 9 bases remaining between them. There are 14 residues in the CDR3. CDR3 sequence: CASSEEAAAGELFF. CDR3 nucleotide sequence: TGTGCCAGCAGTGAAGAGGCGGCGGCCGGGGAGCTGTTTTTT. The full variable domain, in which reference TRBV2 and TRBJ2-2 provide the parts outside the CDR3, is EPEVTQTPSHQVTQMGQEVILRCVPISNHLYFYWYRQILGQKVEFLVSFYNNEISEKSEIFDDQFSVERPDGSNFTLKIRSTKLEDSAMYFCASSEEAAAGELFFGEGSRLTVL.

The chain carries TRBV5-4 and TRBJ1-2, with 7 bases identical to TRBD1. CDR3 length equals 15 residues. V lost 4 bases, J lost 2 bases, and 8 bases stayed unmatched. The germline gives CDR1 SGHNT, CDR2 YYREEE (reference sequence). The CDR3 nucleotides are TGTGCCAGCAGCGCCTACAGGGGAGCGAACTATGGCTACACCTTC. This gives the protein CASSAYRGANYGYTF.

V and J are TRBV5-1 and TRBJ2-3, with D possibly matching TRBD2 (5 bases). Looked up from germline, CDR1 is SGHRS and CDR2 is YFSETQ. Trimming cost V 3 bases and J 1 base, with 12 bases left between them. This CDR3 region has 15 residues. In nucleotides, the CDR3 is TGCGCCAGCAGCTCAGTGGGAGATCGCACAGATACGCAGTATTTT. Its protein product is CASSSVGDRTDTQYF.

This clone was recorded a few times. The rearrangement uses TRBV30 and TRBJ1-6; no reliable D call. The V and J ends lost 2 bases and 10 bases respectively, with 15 bases between them. The germline V gene has CDR1 GTSNPN and CDR2 SVGIG (reference sequence). The CDR3 has 14 amino acids. The CDR3 here is CAWSPGSPRSPLHF. CDR3 DNA: TGTGCCTGGAGTCCGGGATCTCCCCGATCACCCCTCCACTTT.

V gene TRBV15 combines with J gene TRBJ1-1; TRBD1 agrees at 8 bases. CDR3 length: 15 amino acids. The V segment lost 8 bases and the J segment 0 bases; nucleotides outside the gene matches: 8. Germline values: CDR1 LNHNV, CDR2 YYDKDF (reference sequence). The DNA of the CDR3 is TGTGCCACCCAGGGACAGGCGGGGATGAACACTGAAGCTTTCTTT. Amino acids: CATQGQAGMNTEAFF.

Comments on this clone: Other DNA sequences from this sample encode an identical CDR3 as well. This sequence joins TRBV19 and TRBJ1-4; D not certain. V gave up 5 bases and J gave up 1 base, with 8 bases separating them. The CDR3 totals 14 residues. The germline CDR1 and CDR2 sequences are LNHDA and SQIVND (reference sequence). The CDR3 loop reads CASSVTVTNEKLFF. CDR3 nucleotides: TGTGCCAGTAGTGTGACGGTAACTAATGAAAAACTGTTTTTT.

V and J are TRBV19 and TRBJ2-2; no clear D. This CDR3 has 10 residues. Per germline, CDR1 LNHDA and CDR2 SQIVND (reference sequence). CDR3 residues: CPIAAGELFF. CDR3 coding DNA: TGTCCCATTGCCGCCGGGGAGCTGTTTTTT. Complete variable domain (other parts from reference TRBV19 and TRBJ2-2): DGGITQSPKYLFRKEGQNVTLSCEQNLNHDAMYWYRQDPGQGLRLIYYSQIVNDFQKGDIAEGYSVSREKKESFPLTVTSAQKNPTAFYLCPIAAGELFFGEGSRLTVL.

The J gene is TRBJ2-3, the V gene TRBV25-1; TRBD1 is a possible D gene (5 bases). V was shortened by 6 bases and J by 1 base, with 14 bases between the two germline ends. This CDR3 has 15 amino acids. Germline V lookup: CDR1 MGHDK, CDR2 SYGVNS. CDR3 DNA: TGTGCCAGCAGCGGGCAGGGCCTGGGCACAGATACGCAGTATTTT. Encoded protein: CASSGQGLGTDTQYF.

This chain links TRBV28 with TRBJ1-2; D gene ambiguous. V lost 3 bases and J lost 8, with 16 bases in between. The CDR3 has 14 residues. Per germline, CDR1 MDHEN and CDR2 SYDVKM. The CDR3 is CASSFIGGKGGYTF. The CDR3 DNA sequence: TGTGCCAGCAGTTTTATCGGAGGAAAGGGAGGCTACACCTTC.

The V and J genes are TRBV20-1 and TRBJ2-1; D not resolved. Trimming cost V 3 bases and J 7 bases, with 4 bases left between them. The germline CDR1 and CDR2 sequences are DFQATT and SNEGSKA (reference sequence). The CDR3 is 10 amino acids. The CDR3 spells CSASENEQFF. Written as DNA, the CDR3 is TGCAGTGCTAGTGAGAATGAGCAGTTCTTC.